One and the same sample provided the 17 T cell receptor beta chains below, sequenced in a study of shared clonotypes between healthy human individuals. Profiled with immunoSEQ multiplex PCR; TCRdb holds only in-frame clones, not every one. The profile shows approximately 1.4 million clones, 95% to 99% of them singletons. Sequencing was performed on naive CD4+ T cells sorted from blood. As to subset: CD45RA+ positively selected. Source of these receptors: a young man in good health.

The genes are TRBV10-3 and TRBJ2-1; D remains ambiguous. The germline V gene encodes CDR1 ENHRY and CDR2 SYGVKD. The CDR3 is 12 residues long. V lost 8 bases and J 7 bases, leaving 12 bases between the germline ends. The CDR3 region is CAIAWKENEQFF. CDR3 coding DNA: TGTGCCATCGCGTGGAAAGAAAATGAGCAGTTCTTC.

The chain combines TRBV19 with TRBJ1-4, with a weak D call TRBD1 (5 bases). This CDR3 has 12 residues. CDR1 and CDR2 (germline): LNHDA, SQIVND (reference sequence). Trimming took off 6 bases at V and 8 bases at J, with 10 bases between the two ends. The CDR3 nucleotides are TGTGCCAGTAGGGACATCGGGGAAAAACTGTTTTTT. Translation: CASRDIGEKLFF.

The chain joins TRBV27 to TRBJ1-1; weak D call: TRBD1 (5 bases). CDR3 length: 14 residues. Germline-derived CDR1 and CDR2 are MNHEY and SMNVEV (reference sequence). The V gene lost 7 bases and the J gene lost 5 bases, with 17 bases spanning the gap. CDR3 DNA sequence: TGTGCCAGCATTCCCCTGGGGGTCGGGACTGAAGCTTTCTTT. Residues: CASIPLGVGTEAFF.

The chain joins TRBV18 to TRBJ1-2, with D maybe TRBD1 (5 bases). This CDR3 region has 15 residues. The V gene lost 0 bases and the J gene lost 2 bases, with 10 bases spanning the gap. The germline V gene has CDR1 KGHSH and CDR2 LQKENI. CDR3 DNA sequence: TGTGCCAGCTCACCACCCGGGGCAGAAAACTATGGCTACACCTTC. Protein product: CASSPPGAENYGYTF. Together with reference TRBV18 and TRBJ1-2, the CDR3 gives the full variable domain: NAGVMQNPRHLVRRRGQEARLRCSPMKGHSHVYWYRQLPEEGLKFMVYLQKENIIDESGMPKERFSAEFPKEGPSILRIQQVVRGDSAAYFCASSPPGAENYGYTFGSGTRLTVV.

The rearrangement links TRBV5-4 to TRBJ2-1; D ambiguous. The germline V and J ends were trimmed by 4 bases and 6 bases, with 14 bases remaining between them. The CDR3 runs to 14 residues. CDR1 is SGHNT and CDR2 is YYREEE in the germline V gene (reference sequence). CDR3 nucleotides: TGTGCCAGCAGCAGAGGATCTGGCACCAATGAGCAGTTCTTC. Translated, it gives CASSRGSGTNEQFF.

The genes are TRBV21-1 and TRBJ1-3; no check of the table's D call, TRBD1, against the DNA was made. TRBV21-1 is labeled a pseudogene. The CDR3 sequence is 15 residues long. In DNA, the CDR3 is TGTGCCACCCGGGACACCAGATCCTCTGGAAACACCATATATTTT. This gives the protein CATRDTRSSGNTIYF.

The CDR3 coding sequence is TGTGCCAGCAGGGTCAACTTTACCGGGGAGCTGTTTTTT. Amino acids: CASRVNFTGELFF. The chain links TRBV9 to TRBJ2-2, with D unresolved. Trimming took 5 bases from V and 5 from J, leaving 10 bases between them. This CDR3 comprises 13 residues. Per germline, CDR1 SGDLS and CDR2 YYNGEE.

The chain recombines TRBV14 with TRBJ2-1; 10 nucleotides match TRBD2. CDR1 and CDR2 from the germline V gene are SGHDN and FVKESK. CDR3 length: 15 amino acids. Trimming removed 5 bases from V and 4 bases from J; junction bases left unmatched: 5. The chain's CDR3 is CASSAGTSEYNEQFF. CDR3 sequence (DNA): TGTGCCAGCAGCGCCGGGACTAGCGAATACAATGAGCAGTTCTTC.

This sequence joins TRBV7-2 and TRBJ1-1; D gene uncertain. This CDR3 is built from 14 residues. With 5 bases removed from V and 1 base from J, the gap between germline ends came to 11 bases. CDR1 and CDR2 (germline): SGHTA, FQGNSA. The CDR3 nucleotides read TGTGCCAGCAGCCTCATAGCCGCGAACACTGAAGCTTTCTTT. Its protein is CASSLIAANTEAFF.

The chain recombines TRBV9 with TRBJ2-1; D perhaps matches TRBD2 (6 bases). V lost 0 bases, J lost 5 bases, and 12 bases lay in between. Germline assignment: CDR1 SGDLS and CDR2 YYNGEE. The length of the CDR3 is 15 residues. The CDR3 nucleotides are TGTGCCAGCAGCGTAGCGGGAGCTGGGGACAATGAGCAGTTCTTC. Amino acids: CASSVAGAGDNEQFF.

The chain couples TRBV5-1 to TRBJ2-1; 7 nucleotides line up with TRBD2. With 6 bases clipped from V and 7 bases from J, the junction kept 7 bases outside the gene matches. The CDR3 has 13 amino acids. Germline V gene data show CDR1 as SGHRS and CDR2 as YFSETQ. Here the CDR3 DNA reads TGCGCCAGCATGAGCGGGACTTTGAATGAGCAGTTCTTC. Its protein is CASMSGTLNEQFF.

V usage is TRBV11-1 and J usage is TRBJ2-3, with no clear D. V lost 5 bases to trimming and J lost 2 bases, with 14 bases between them. CDR3 length equals 15 residues. Germline CDR1 SGHAT, CDR2 FQDESV (reference sequence). CDR3 amino acids: CASSPSSRFTDTQYF. The CDR3 DNA follows: TGTGCCAGCAGCCCTTCCTCCCGATTCACAGATACGCAGTATTTT.

Only one count was recorded for this clone. At the DNA level, this CDR3 is encoded by other sequences in the same sample as well. The J gene is TRBJ2-3, the V gene TRBV10-3; 12 nucleotides agree with TRBD2. This CDR3 spans 15 amino acids. Germline assignment: CDR1 ENHRY and CDR2 SYGVKD. V lost 3 bases and J lost 4; bases outside the gene matches: 2. The CDR3 is CAISESSGRADTQYF. In nucleotides, the CDR3 is TGTGCCATCAGTGAATCTAGCGGGAGGGCAGATACGCAGTATTTT.

This clone appeared once. The V gene is TRBV9, the J gene TRBJ2-5; 8 bases match TRBD1. This CDR3 is 14 amino acids long. The germline V gene has CDR1 SGDLS and CDR2 YYNGEE. J was trimmed by 5 bases and V by 4 bases; bases with no gene match: 7. The CDR3 DNA reads TGTGCCAGCAGCCCCCGACAGGGGCCCGAGACCCAGTACTTC. Translating it yields CASSPRQGPETQYF.

This rearrangement joins TRBV27 to TRBJ1-3; unclear D gene. The CDR3 is 14 residues long. V lost 6 bases and J lost 0, with 9 bases in between. Germline-derived CDR1 and CDR2 are MNHEY and SMNVEV (reference sequence). The CDR3 DNA reads TGTGCCAGCAGAAGCAGGTTCTCTGGAAACACCATATATTTT. Translating it yields CASRSRFSGNTIYF.

The V call is TRBV10-1, the J call TRBJ2-1; possibly TRBD2 for D (5 bases). Trimming took 2 bases from V and 3 from J, leaving 11 bases between them. CDR1 is WNHNN, CDR2 SYGVQD, per germline (reference sequence). The CDR3 loop spans 15 amino acids. CDR3 loop: CASSEIWEYYNEQFF. Written as DNA, the CDR3 is TGCGCCAGCAGTGAGATCTGGGAGTACTACAATGAGCAGTTCTTC.

The chain employs TRBV28 and TRBJ2-7; D unresolved. Germline CDR1 reads MDHEN; CDR2 reads SYDVKM. The V gene lost 5 bases and the J gene lost 2 bases, with 13 bases spanning the gap. The CDR3 has 14 residues. The CDR3: CASSPYLSAYEQYF. Here the CDR3 DNA reads TGTGCCAGCAGTCCATACTTATCTGCCTACGAGCAGTACTTC.